This T cell receptor (beta chain) was recovered during a study of blood T cells in healthy people across ages. Overall study results and limits: Investigators viewed diversity estimates from one million T cells as underestimates, the study reported.

It was with a sample-barcoded 5' primer and a J-beta primer mix that a second PCR of roughly 6 to 12 cycles was run. Each CDR3 protein is one row after TCRdb ran MiXCR on the 5' RACE reads. The sample contains 1,300,000 or so distinct CDR3 sequences, approximately 60% of which appear only once. Total RNA amounts of at least 6 micrograms were extracted per sample. Regarding this clonotype: The target antigen is unknown.

Germline V gene sequence: CDR1 MDHEN, CDR2 SYDVKM. J lost 0 bases, V lost 6 bases, and 13 bases had no gene match. The CDR3 totals 18 residues. The chain joins TRBV28 to TRBJ2-4, with 8 nucleotides matching TRBD2. Material for sequencing was blood. The receptor was derived from a man younger than 30 in good health. CDR3 sequence: CASSRGAGGILAKNIQYF. The CDR3, as DNA: TGTGCCAGCAGCCGGGGGGCGGGGGGTATATTAGCCAAAAACATTCAGTACTTC.